The 31 T cell receptor beta chains given below trace back to one sample, sequenced in a study of CD8+ T cells in alopecia areata. The treatment: oral pan-JAK inhibitor, 5-10 mg twice daily. It was cDNA, reverse transcribed from extracted RNA, that served as the sequencing template. The data were produced by immunoSEQ multiplex PCR, yet TCRdb's version contains in-frame clones alone and is incomplete. The repertoire consists of roughly 200,000 clones, with around two fifths occurring once and the leading ten covering 0.48%. The sequenced sample was CD4+ T cells sorted from blood, obtained around week 31, from a patient treated with tofacitinib. These receptors all stem from a human donor with alopecia areata.

This clone occurred once. The chain couples TRBV5-6 to TRBJ2-7; 7 bases are shared with TRBD1. With V trimmed by 4 bases and J by 5 bases, 9 bases remained unmatched. This CDR3 is 14 amino acids long. The germline V gene encodes CDR1 SGHDT and CDR2 YYEEEE. For the CDR3, the DNA is TGTGCCAGCAGCGGTGACAGGGTGGGCCACGAGCAGTACTTC. Translation: CASSGDRVGHEQYF.

CDR3 in amino acids: CASYFGTDTQYF. The CDR3 DNA follows: TGTGCCTCCTACTTTGGGACAGATACGCAGTATTTT. V gene TRBV30 combines with J gene TRBJ2-3, with D unclear. V lost 7 bases, J lost 3 bases, and 11 bases lay in between. CDR1 is GTSNPN, CDR2 SVGIG, per germline (reference sequence). This CDR3 is 12 amino acids long.

The chain recombines TRBV5-6 with TRBJ1-5; TRBD1 matches at 9 bases. Losses at the gene ends were 4 bases for V and 1 base for J; bases not matched to a gene: 12. Germline V gene data show CDR1 as SGHDT and CDR2 as YYEEEE. The CDR3 extends over 18 amino acids. Here the CDR3 DNA reads TGTGCCAGCAGCCTTCGCCGGGACAGGGCAGGGAGCAATCAGCCCCAGCATTTT. The encoded protein is CASSLRRDRAGSNQPQHF.

This clone has only one observation. The J gene is TRBJ1-2, the V gene TRBV7-9; D gene uncertain. In germline, CDR1 is SEHNR, CDR2 FQNEAQ (reference sequence). Trimming took 3 bases from V and 3 from J, leaving 11 bases between them. The CDR3 loop spans 14 amino acids. The DNA of the CDR3 is TGTGCCAGCAGCTTGGATATATCGGACTATGGCTACACCTTC. Translating gives CASSLDISDYGYTF.

This rearrangement joins TRBV6-4 to TRBJ2-4; D might be TRBD1 (5 bases). Germline loops: CDR1 MRHNA, CDR2 SNTAGT. This CDR3 has 15 amino acids. The V end was cut by 7 bases, the J end by 8 bases, with 21 bases between. Here the CDR3 DNA reads TGTGCCAGCAATTACGAAGGGGCGACACGGGACATTCAGTACTTC. It translates to CASNYEGATRDIQYF.

This clone turned up a few times. J is TRBJ2-1 and V is TRBV30; D unresolved. CDR1 is GTSNPN and CDR2 is SVGIG in the germline V gene (reference sequence). V was pared by 0 bases and J by 7 bases, with 13 bases between. There are 14 residues in the CDR3. CDR3 nucleotides: TGTGCCTGGAGTGTAAGGTCCATCCCGAATGAGCAGTTCTTC. As protein: CAWSVRSIPNEQFF.

The genes are TRBV9 and TRBJ1-1; D ambiguous. There are 14 residues in the CDR3. Germline V gene lookup returns CDR1 SGDLS and CDR2 YYNGEE. Trimming shortened V by 0 bases and J by 6 bases, and 12 bases separated the two germline ends. The CDR3 reads CASSVGPDSPEAFF. CDR3 coding DNA: TGTGCCAGCAGCGTAGGGCCAGATAGTCCTGAAGCTTTCTTT.

The gene calls are TRBV29-1 and TRBJ1-1; D gene uncertain. The V end lost 0 bases, the J end lost 4 bases, and 9 bases lay between the germline ends. Germline CDR1 SQVTM, CDR2 ANQGSEA. The CDR3 has 13 amino acids. The CDR3 reads CSVEDEAGTEAFF. In nucleotides, the CDR3 is TGCAGCGTTGAAGATGAAGCAGGCACTGAAGCTTTCTTT.

This clone was detected only a few times. The V call is TRBV18, the J call TRBJ2-7; 7 positions match TRBD1. From germline, CDR1 is KGHSH and CDR2 LQKENI. J lost 5 bases, V lost 2 bases, and 3 bases had no gene match. The CDR3 runs 13 residues. CDR3 nucleotide sequence: TGTGCCAGCTCACCAGTGACAGGGCACGAGCAGTACTTC. Its protein product is CASSPVTGHEQYF.

The V call is TRBV2, the J call TRBJ2-4, with D hard to call. This CDR3 has 16 amino acids. Trimming cost V 5 bases and J 0 bases, with 14 bases left between them. In germline, CDR1 is SNHLY, CDR2 FYNNEI. CDR3 protein: CASSLLWTLAKNIQYF. In nucleotides, the CDR3 is TGTGCCAGCAGTCTTCTATGGACGCTAGCCAAAAACATTCAGTACTTC.

The gene calls are TRBV25-1 and TRBJ2-3; TRBD1 or TRBD2 may be the D gene (5 bases each). Deletions cut 1 base from V and 4 bases from J, with 15 bases between. Germline lookup yields CDR1 MGHDK and CDR2 SYGVNS. The CDR3 covers 16 residues. The CDR3 DNA reads TGTGCCAGCAGTGAATTAGGGGAGACGGGGCCAGATACGCAGTATTTT. Encoded protein: CASSELGETGPDTQYF.

The rearrangement joins TRBV30 to TRBJ2-2; TRBD1 matches 7 bases. This CDR3 comprises 16 residues. Germline loops: CDR1 GTSNPN, CDR2 SVGIG (reference sequence). With 2 bases clipped from V and 0 bases from J, the junction kept 6 bases outside the gene matches. CDR3: CAWSFSGTANTGELFF. CDR3 in DNA: TGTGCCTGGAGTTTCTCCGGGACAGCGAACACCGGGGAGCTGTTTTTT.

This clone showed up just a few times. The chain recombines TRBV6-6 with TRBJ1-2; perhaps TRBD1 as D (5 bases). Germline CDR1 MNHNY, CDR2 SVGAGI (reference sequence). Trimming shortened V by 0 bases and J by 8 bases, and 16 bases separated the two germline ends. CDR3 length equals 15 residues. The CDR3 reads CASSYSSGPMGGYTF. The DNA of the CDR3 is TGTGCCAGCAGTTACTCCTCAGGGCCCATGGGAGGCTACACCTTC.

The J gene is TRBJ1-5, the V gene TRBV2, with D hard to call. Per the germline V gene, CDR1 is SNHLY and CDR2 is FYNNEI. CDR3 length equals 13 residues. V lost 3 bases and J lost 6, with 9 bases in between. As DNA, the CDR3 is TGTGCCAGCAGTGATGTGACTGGTCAGCCCCAGCATTTT. It is translated as CASSDVTGQPQHF.

The CDR3 region is CASSSDGGPLNSPLHF. CDR3 DNA: TGTGCCAGCAGTTCGGATGGGGGCCCCTTAAATTCACCCCTCCACTTT. The chain carries TRBV28 and TRBJ1-6; a weak D match, TRBD1 (6 bases). The V gene's germline CDR1 is MDHEN and CDR2 SYDVKM. The CDR3 length is 16 residues. Trimming stripped 4 bases from V and 7 bases from J, with 17 bases between.

The chain joins TRBV2 to TRBJ2-3; D unclear. The length of the CDR3 is 17 residues. Deletions cut 2 bases from V and 0 bases from J, with 15 bases between. From germline, CDR1 is SNHLY and CDR2 FYNNEI. The CDR3 loop reads CASSEFGSSYSTDTQYF. The CDR3 bases are TGTGCCAGCAGTGAATTCGGGTCCAGCTACAGCACAGATACGCAGTATTTT. Based on the CDR3 plus reference TRBV2 and TRBJ2-3, the full variable domain is EPEVTQTPSHQVTQMGQEVILRCVPISNHLYFYWYRQILGQKVEFLVSFYNNEISEKSEIFDDQFSVERPDGSNFTLKIRSTKLEDSAMYFCASSEFGSSYSTDTQYFGPGTRLTVL.

The V gene is TRBV5-1, the J gene TRBJ2-1, with TRBD2 matching 13 bases. The ends lost 2 bases at V and 0 bases at J; junction bases unmatched: 5. The CDR3 totals 18 residues. The germline CDR1 and CDR2 sequences are SGHRS and YFSETQ. The CDR3: CASSFSGTSGISYNEQFF. As DNA, the CDR3 is TGCGCCAGCAGCTTCAGCGGGACTAGCGGGATCTCCTACAATGAGCAGTTCTTC.

The gene calls are TRBV5-1 and TRBJ2-7, with TRBD2 identical over 8 bases. Germline-derived CDR1 and CDR2 are SGHRS and YFSETQ. CDR3 size: 15 residues. J gave up 4 bases and V 3 bases, and 9 bases lay outside the gene matches. DNA of the CDR3: TGCGCCAGCAGCTCCCAAGCGGGGGCGCAGTACGAGCAGTACTTC. This encodes CASSSQAGAQYEQYF.

This clone was observed a handful of times. The chain combines TRBV30 with TRBJ2-5, with D perhaps assigned TRBD1 or TRBD2 (5 bases each). Germline V gives CDR1 GTSNPN, CDR2 SVGIG (reference sequence). This CDR3 has 14 amino acids. Trimming took 0 bases from V and 8 from J, leaving 16 bases between them. CDR3 in amino acids: CAWSVPAGTATQYF. In DNA, the CDR3 is TGTGCCTGGAGTGTTCCGGCAGGGACGGCCACCCAGTACTTC.

The gene calls are TRBV6-1 and TRBJ2-2; TRBD1 matches 7 bases. V shed 7 bases, J shed 1 base, and the junction held 3 bases outside the gene matches. The CDR3 extends over 14 amino acids. CDR1 and CDR2 (germline): MNHNS, SASEGT. CDR3 loop: CASIRTGNTGELFF. DNA for the CDR3: TGTGCCAGCATAAGGACAGGGAACACCGGGGAGCTGTTTTTT.

Here the CDR3 reads CASSYEGSSQPQHF. As DNA, the CDR3 is TGTGCCAGCAGTTACGAGGGGTCTAGTCAGCCCCAGCATTTT. The V call is TRBV6-6, the J call TRBJ1-5, with a weak D call TRBD1 (5 bases). Germline values: CDR1 MNHNY, CDR2 SVGAGI (reference sequence). V lost 2 bases and J lost 6, with 11 bases in between. CDR3 length: 14 residues.

This clone was counted a few times. The rearrangement links TRBV6-5 to TRBJ1-1; D not resolved. Germline V gene data show CDR1 as MNHEY and CDR2 as SVGAGI. The V gene lost 4 bases and the J gene lost 5 bases, with 20 bases spanning the gap. The length of the CDR3 is 16 residues. The CDR3 DNA is TGTGCCAGCAGTTCGGATACTTGGACCTTGGGAACTGAAGCTTTCTTT. Its translation: CASSSDTWTLGTEAFF.

In this sample, this clone turned up a few times. The rearrangement joins TRBV11-2 to TRBJ2-7, with a weak D call TRBD1 (5 bases). V lost 1 base to trimming and J lost 1 base, with 8 bases between them. The CDR3 has 14 residues. Germline V gene lookup returns CDR1 SGHAT and CDR2 FQNNGV. CDR3 sequence: CASSLAQESYEQYF. In nucleotides, the CDR3 is TGTGCCAGCAGCTTAGCACAGGAATCCTACGAGCAGTACTTC.

For the CDR3, the DNA is TGTGCCTGGAGTCCAGAGACTACAGGGCCAGGCACCTTC. It codes for CAWSPETTGPGTF. V usage is TRBV30 and J usage is TRBJ1-2; perhaps TRBD1 as D (6 bases). Trimming took off 2 bases at V and 13 bases at J, with 20 bases between the two ends. Per germline, CDR1 GTSNPN and CDR2 SVGIG (reference sequence). The CDR3 totals 13 residues.

This clone has only a few counts. A junction boundary mismatches the germline segment, possibly from a read error. This chain links TRBV10-3 with TRBJ1-5; D is unclear. The germline V gene has CDR1 ENHRY and CDR2 SYGVKD. The CDR3 covers 13 residues. The CDR3 DNA follows: TGTGCCATCAGTGAGATCAGCAACCAGCCCCAGCATTTT. Translating it yields CAISEISNQPQHF.

This clone was seen only a few times. This chain joins TRBV7-9 and TRBJ1-4; tentative D call: TRBD1 (6 bases). V shed 5 bases and J shed 8 bases, with 24 bases lying between them. This CDR3 is 17 amino acids long. Germline CDR1 SEHNR, CDR2 FQNEAQ (reference sequence). As DNA, the CDR3 is TGTGCCAGCAGCCCGGGGACTTACAGGGTCCGTAAGGAAAAACTGTTTTTT. As protein: CASSPGTYRVRKEKLFF.

The chain has TRBV7-6 and TRBJ2-7; D uncertain. This CDR3 region has 14 residues. The V and J ends lost 1 base and 4 bases respectively, with 11 bases between them. Germline CDR1 is SGHVS and CDR2 is FNYEAQ. CDR3: CASSLGHGDYEQYF. The CDR3 nucleotides read TGTGCCAGCAGCTTAGGCCACGGAGATTACGAGCAGTACTTC. Full variable domain (outside the CDR3, taken from reference TRBV7-6 and TRBJ2-7): GAGVSQSPRYKVTKRGQDVALRCDPISGHVSLYWYRQALGQGPEFLTYFNYEAQQDKSGLPNDRFSAERPEGSISTLTIQRTEQRDSAMYRCASSLGHGDYEQYFGPGTRLTVT.

This chain connects TRBV5-4 to TRBJ1-1; unclear D gene. The CDR3 sequence is 15 residues long. Trimming took off 1 base at V and 0 bases at J, with 10 bases between the two ends. CDR1 SGHNT and CDR2 YYREEE come from the germline V gene (reference sequence). CDR3 in DNA: TGTGCCAGCAGCTTGACCGTAGCCATGAACACTGAAGCTTTCTTT. It codes for CASSLTVAMNTEAFF.

The chain joins TRBV7-2 to TRBJ2-6; possibly TRBD1 or TRBD2 for D (6 bases each). CDR1 is SGHTA, CDR2 FQGNSA, per germline. With 5 bases removed from V and 2 bases from J, the gap between germline ends came to 10 bases. The CDR3 is 15 residues long. This CDR3 reads CASSRGGTGANVLTF. The CDR3, as DNA: TGTGCCAGCAGCCGAGGGGGGACTGGGGCCAACGTCCTGACTTTC.

This chain joins TRBV7-3 and TRBJ2-3; D not resolved. Germline-derived CDR1 and CDR2 are SGHTA and FQGTGA. Trimming took off 8 bases at V and 1 base at J, with 10 bases between the two ends. The CDR3 consists of 13 residues. CDR3 sequence (DNA): TGTGCCAGCTCGACTCCTGGCACAGATACGCAGTATTTT. Its protein is CASSTPGTDTQYF.

The chain has TRBV30 and TRBJ2-5; 10 bases line up with TRBD2. Germline V CDR1 and CDR2: GTSNPN, SVGIG (reference sequence). The junction had 5 bases not matched to a gene; V was cut back by 0 bases and J by 4 bases. The CDR3 has 15 residues. The CDR3 coding sequence is TGTGCCTGGAGTGTACTAGCGGGACTAGGAGAGACCCAGTACTTC. Translated, it gives CAWSVLAGLGETQYF.